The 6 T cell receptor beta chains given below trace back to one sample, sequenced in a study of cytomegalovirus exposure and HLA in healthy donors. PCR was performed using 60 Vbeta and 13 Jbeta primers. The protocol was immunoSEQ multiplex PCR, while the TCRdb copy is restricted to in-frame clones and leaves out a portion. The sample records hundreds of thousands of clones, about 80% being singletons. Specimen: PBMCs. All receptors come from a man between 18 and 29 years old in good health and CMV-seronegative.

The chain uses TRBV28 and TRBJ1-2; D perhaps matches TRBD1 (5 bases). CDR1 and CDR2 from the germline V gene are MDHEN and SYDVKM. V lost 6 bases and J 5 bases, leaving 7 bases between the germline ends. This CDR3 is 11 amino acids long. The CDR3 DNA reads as TGTGCCAGCAGAGGGGATTATGGCTACACCTTC. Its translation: CASRGDYGYTF.

The CDR3 region has the DNA TGTGCCAGCAGCTTCGTAACAGGGGGAGAGACCCAGTACTTC. Translated, it gives CASSFVTGGETQYF. This chain links TRBV7-6 with TRBJ2-5; TRBD1 matches at 8 bases. V shed 3 bases, J shed 4 bases, and the junction held 4 bases outside the gene matches. The CDR3 is made up of 14 amino acids. Germline-derived CDR1 and CDR2 are SGHVS and FNYEAQ.

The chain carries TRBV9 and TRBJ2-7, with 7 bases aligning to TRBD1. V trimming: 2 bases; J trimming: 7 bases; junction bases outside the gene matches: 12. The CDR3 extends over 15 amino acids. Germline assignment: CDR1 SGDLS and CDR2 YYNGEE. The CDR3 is CASSVRDSPNGEQYF. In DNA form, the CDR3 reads TGTGCCAGCAGCGTGAGGGACAGCCCAAATGGGGAGCAGTACTTC.

The CDR3 coding sequence is TGTGCCAGCAGGACAACAGGGTCTGAAGCTTTCTTT. Translating gives CASRTTGSEAFF. The J gene is TRBJ1-1, the V gene TRBV28; the D gene is possibly TRBD1 (6 bases). This CDR3 is built from 12 residues. V shed 6 bases and J shed 6 bases, with 11 bases lying between them. Germline V gene lookup returns CDR1 MDHEN and CDR2 SYDVKM.

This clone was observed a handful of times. The CDR3 DNA reads as TGCAGCGTCCACCGGGGCTACGAGCAGTACTTC. Its protein product is CSVHRGYEQYF. The chain couples TRBV29-1 to TRBJ2-7; D possibly corresponds to TRBD2 (5 bases). CDR1 and CDR2 from the germline V gene are SQVTM and ANQGSEA. This CDR3 comprises 11 residues. The ends were cut back, 6 bases at V and 3 bases at J, with 9 bases in the middle.

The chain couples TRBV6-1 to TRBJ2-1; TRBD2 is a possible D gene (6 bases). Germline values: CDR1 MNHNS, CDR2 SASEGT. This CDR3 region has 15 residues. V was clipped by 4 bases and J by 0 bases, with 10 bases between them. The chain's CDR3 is CASSGAGYSYNEQFF. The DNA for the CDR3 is TGTGCCAGCAGTGGAGCGGGCTACTCCTACAATGAGCAGTTCTTC.